This T cell receptor (beta chain) was captured by sequencing in a study of blood T cell repertoires in COVID-19 (dated by TCRdb to 2018 to 2020). Turning to the overall study: The collaborator samples originated in the United States, Italy and Spain and spanned the acute and convalescent phases of COVID-19. The dataset comprised deeply sampled blood TCRbeta repertoires from subjects exposed to, actively infected with, or recovered from COVID-19. HLA class I and class II types, where available, came from metadata supplied by the sample provider rather than from assay-based typing. The samples were drawn from the first 160 participants of the ongoing ImmuneRACE study and from 1,254 subjects provided by 6 global collaborators. The material from the prospective study consisted of cDNA or gDNA derived from T cells, B-cell-depleted T cells, or PBMCs. A de-identified subject ID, COVID-19 status, age in years and sex were almost always included in the sample metadata. The repertoires were released in a freely available public database intended as a resource for research on the immune response to SARS-CoV-2. General conclusions and limits of the study: The amount of clinical and demographic metadata varied by source and participant and was provided uncurated.

This clone was detected once. No cognate antigen has been identified for it. Base quality data are lacking; no much larger clone is found one base away. Participants in the prospective study were aged roughly 18 to 89 years, lived in approximately 26 United States geographic areas, and enrolled through a virtual design. Cohort assignment in the prospective study relied on participant-reported clinical history from a screening survey and a study questionnaire. Recovered participants in ImmuneRACE Cohort 3 were defined as having two consecutive negative NP/OP PCR tests, clearance from a healthcare professional, or resolution of symptoms. In the prospective study, whole blood, serum and a nasopharyngeal or oropharyngeal swab were collected from each participant by mobile phlebotomists. Participants in the prospective study had the option to provide additional blood draws and questionnaires over a 2-month period. Prospective study blood samples were shipped either frozen or at room temperature before DNA extraction.

Reading the germline V gene gives CDR1 LGHNT and CDR2 FRNRAP. The germline V end is reduced by 7 bases and the J end by 1 base; junction bases left unmatched: 8. The CDR3, cysteine through phenylalanine, is 15 amino acids long. Only CDR3 DNA is held: 45 bases, read in frame from base 1. TCRbeta CDR3 regions were amplified from genomic DNA using the immunoSEQ Assay, a bias-controlled multiplex PCR. The original methods were these. The number of nucleated cells in each sample was estimated from the amplification of reference gene primers within the assay. To quantify the absolute abundance of each unique TCRbeta CDR3 rearrangement, sequence reads were collapsed and filtered. For each sample, productive Simpson clonality was calculated by taking the square root of Simpson's diversity index across productive rearrangements. TCRdb stores this immuneACCESS table with in-frame sequences only. Part of the clones is absent; in the studies checked, under half of the shortfall reflects unresolved V genes, and no reason is known for the rest. The V and J calls and the clone size are those of that table, but D and trimming were determined from the DNA. The sample records about 180,000 clones, 88% of which are singletons. About 8.4% of the sample lies in the top ten.

Sequenced sample: PBMCs or T cells enriched from blood (not recorded which). The source of this sequence is a woman younger than 30 who had recovered from COVID-19. The chain was built from TRBV12-5 and TRBJ1-1; 8 middle bases align to TRBD1. The nucleotide sequence reads TGTGCTAGTGCTGGACAGGGAGGTGAGAACACTGAAGCTTTCTTT. It specifies CASAGQGGENTEAFF.